A selection of T cell receptor beta chains follows, all from one sample in a study of T-cell reconstitution after alpha-beta-depleted transplantation in children. TCRdb reprocessed the PCR reads via MiXCR and lists one record per CDR3 protein. The repertoire has 280,000 or so distinct CDR3 sequences, around a tenth of them found once; the top ten carry about a quarter. The sample in question was peripheral blood, obtained 180 days after TCRalphabeta/CD19-depleted stem cell transplant. These TCRs come from a male patient under 10 years old who had a stem cell transplant for chronic granulomatous disease, so the T cells may come from the graft donor. The CDR3 runs from the conserved cysteine through the conserved F or W. The D gene is left open where the match is weak. A clone size is listed for some rows: how often the clone was seen (once, few, many), or a class if it is expanded.

DNA: TGCAGTGCTAGCGGGCAAAAGTCAAACTATGGCTACACCTTC; CDR3: CSASGQKSNYGYTF; V: TRBV20-1; size: many; J: TRBJ1-2; D: NA
DNA: TGTGCCAGCAGTCAGACAGGGAGGTCCTACAATGAGCAGTTCTTC; CDR3: CASSQTGRSYNEQFF; V: TRBV12-3/TRBV12-4; size: NA; J: TRBJ2-1; D: NA
DNA: TGTGCCAGCAGTTTCAAGGGTACAGGGTCTGAGGAACTGTTTTTT; CDR3: CASSFKGTGSEELFF; V: TRBV27; size: many; J: TRBJ1-4; D: NA
DNA: TGCGCCAGCGCGCTGGGTGATTACGGGGAGCTGTTTTTT; CDR3: CASALGDYGELFF; V: TRBV5-1; size: many; J: TRBJ2-2; D: NA
DNA: TGTGCCAGCTCACCACTCAGCAGGGAACTCTACGAGCAGTACTTC; CDR3: CASSPLSRELYEQYF; V: TRBV18; size: many; J: TRBJ2-7; D: NA
DNA: TGTGCCACCAGCAGAGATCGGGCGGGAGGGCCCACAGATACGCAGTATTTT; CDR3: CATSRDRAGGPTDTQYF; V: TRBV15; size: many; J: TRBJ2-3; D: TRBD2
DNA: TGTGCCAGTAGTAAACACGGGAACACTGAAGCTTTCTTT; CDR3: CASSKHGNTEAFF; V: TRBV19; size: many; J: TRBJ1-1; D: NA
DNA: TGCAGTGCTGCTACTAGCGGGAACTACGAGCAGTACTTC; CDR3: CSAATSGNYEQYF; V: TRBV20-1; size: many; J: TRBJ2-7; D: TRBD2
DNA: TGTGCCAGCAGCTTGGTGGCAGGGGCCGATAACTATGGCTACACCTTC; CDR3: CASSLVAGADNYGYTF; V: TRBV5-6; size: many; J: TRBJ1-2; D: NA
DNA: TGTGCCAGCAGCCCCGGGAGTCCCGGGTACGAGCAGTACTTC; CDR3: CASSPGSPGYEQYF; V: TRBV9; size: many; J: TRBJ2-7; D: NA
DNA: TGCGCCAGCAGCCAAGTCGACAGGGACGATGAGCAGTTCTTC; CDR3: CASSQVDRDDEQFF; V: TRBV4-3; size: many; J: TRBJ2-1; D: TRBD1
DNA: TGTGCCAGCAGCTTAAAGGCCATCGGGGCCCTAGGCTCTGGGGCCAACGTCCTGACTTTC; CDR3: CASSLKAIGALGSGANVLTF; V: TRBV7-3; size: NA; J: TRBJ2-6; D: NA
DNA: TGCGCCAGCAGCTTGGTAGCGGAACGCACAGATACGCAGTATTTT; CDR3: CASSLVAERTDTQYF; V: TRBV5-1; size: many; J: TRBJ2-3; D: NA
DNA: TGTGCCAGCAGTTACTTGGGGGTATCCTACGAGCAGTACTTC; CDR3: CASSYLGVSYEQYF; V: TRBV6-5; size: many; J: TRBJ2-7; D: NA
DNA: TGCGCCAGCAGCTTGGATGGCGGGAGGGCCGGGGGTGAGCAGTTCTTC; CDR3: CASSLDGGRAGGEQFF; V: TRBV5-1; size: many; J: TRBJ2-1; D: TRBD2
DNA: TGTGCCAGCAGCTTACTGCTAGGGGGCAGTGAGCAGTTCTTC; CDR3: CASSLLLGGSEQFF; V: TRBV7-8; size: many; J: TRBJ2-1; D: TRBD1
DNA: TGTGCCAGCAGTGTATACACAGGGGGGTACGAGCAGTACTTC; CDR3: CASSVYTGGYEQYF; V: TRBV28; size: NA; J: TRBJ2-7; D: TRBD1
DNA: TGCAGTGCACGGCCGGCAGGGCCTGGCTACACCTTC; CDR3: CSARPAGPGYTF; V: TRBV20-1; size: many; J: TRBJ1-2; D: NA
DNA: TGTGCCAGCAGCCGACGGGAGGGCTATGGCTACACCTTC; CDR3: CASSRREGYGYTF; V: TRBV7-2; size: many; J: TRBJ1-2; D: NA
DNA: TGTGCCAGCAGTGAAAACTATGGCTACACCTTC; CDR3: CASSENYGYTF; V: TRBV12-3/TRBV12-4; size: many; J: TRBJ1-2; D: NA
DNA: TGCGCCAGCAGCTTGGCCGCTCCTTATGGCTACACCTTC; CDR3: CASSLAAPYGYTF; V: TRBV5-1; size: many; J: TRBJ1-2; D: NA
DNA: TGTGCCAGCAGCTTAAGGAGGGACCGCAACACCATATATTTT; CDR3: CASSLRRDRNTIYF; V: TRBV7-2; size: many; J: TRBJ1-3; D: NA
DNA: TGTGCCAGTACGGGAGACACCTTTTCAGATACGCAGTATTTT; CDR3: CASTGDTFSDTQYF; V: TRBV19; size: many; J: TRBJ2-3; D: NA
DNA: TGTGCCAGCAGCTGGCCACGACTAGCGGGGGGAGGAGAGAACACCGGGGAGCTGTTTTTT; CDR3: CASSWPRLAGGGENTGELFF; V: TRBV7-6; size: many; J: TRBJ2-2; D: TRBD2
DNA: TGCAGCGTTGTTGACAGGGGGACTAGCGGGAGTACCTACGAGCAGTACTTC; CDR3: CSVVDRGTSGSTYEQYF; V: TRBV29-1; size: many; J: TRBJ2-7; D: TRBD2
DNA: TGTGCCAGCAGCTTCGCCCGGGGACGGGATACGCAGTATTTT; CDR3: CASSFARGRDTQYF; V: TRBV7-9; size: many; J: TRBJ2-3; D: NA
DNA: TGTGCCAGCAGTCTGACTGGGACTAGCGGGAGGGTGAAAAACACCGGGGAGCTGTTTTTT; CDR3: CASSLTGTSGRVKNTGELFF; V: TRBV12-3/TRBV12-4; size: NA; J: TRBJ2-2; D: TRBD2
DNA: TGTGCCAGCATCTTAGAAGTCCGGGCCCCCAGGCAGTTCTTC; CDR3: CASILEVRAPRQFF; V: TRBV7-6; size: NA; J: TRBJ2-1; D: NA
DNA: TGCGCCAGCAGCTTAGCCGGTGTCAGCGATTCCCAGTACTTC; CDR3: CASSLAGVSDSQYF; V: TRBV5-1; size: many; J: TRBJ2-5; D: NA
DNA: TGCGCCAGCAGCCAATCCGGGACTAGTATTTTCGGTGAGCAGTTCTTC; CDR3: CASSQSGTSIFGEQFF; V: TRBV4-1; size: many; J: TRBJ2-1; D: TRBD2
DNA: TGTGCCAGCAGCCCGGCGGGAACAGGGGGCGAGCAGTACTTC; CDR3: CASSPAGTGGEQYF; V: TRBV7-6; size: many; J: TRBJ2-7; D: TRBD1
DNA: TGCTGTGCTAGCGTCTATCGAGGGGGACCGGCTGGAAACACCATATATTTT; CDR3: CCASVYRGGPAGNTIYF; V: TRBV20-1; size: NA; J: TRBJ1-3; D: NA
DNA: TGTGCCAGCAGTCCCGGCCCCGAGGAGCAGTACTTC; CDR3: CASSPGPEEQYF; V: TRBV27; size: many; J: TRBJ2-7; D: NA
DNA: TGTGCCAGCAGCGTAGTTGGGGCTAGCGGCTCCACAGATACGCAGTATTTT; CDR3: CASSVVGASGSTDTQYF; V: TRBV9; size: NA; J: TRBJ2-3; D: TRBD2
DNA: TGTGCCAGCAGTTACTGGACAGGGACGGGCGGGGAGCTGTTTTTT; CDR3: CASSYWTGTGGELFF; V: TRBV6-2/TRBV6-3; size: many; J: TRBJ2-2; D: TRBD1
DNA: TGCAGTGCTAGCTCAAATAGCAATCAGCCCCAGCATTTT; CDR3: CSASSNSNQPQHF; V: TRBV20-1; size: many; J: TRBJ1-5; D: NA
DNA: TGCAGTGCTTTCCCCCTAGACAGGGAGTACACTGAAGCTTTCTTT; CDR3: CSAFPLDREYTEAFF; V: TRBV20-1; size: many; J: TRBJ1-1; D: TRBD1
DNA: TGCAGTGCTAGGACACGACAGGGGAGGGGCACCTACGAGCAGTACTTC; CDR3: CSARTRQGRGTYEQYF; V: TRBV20-1; size: many; J: TRBJ2-7; D: NA
DNA: TGTGCCAGCAGCTTACGGACAGGGGGCGGACAAGAGACCCAGTACTTC; CDR3: CASSLRTGGGQETQYF; V: TRBV7-2; size: many; J: TRBJ2-5; D: TRBD1
DNA: TGCGCCAGCAGCTTAACGGTTGGGAATCAGCCCCAGCATTTT; CDR3: CASSLTVGNQPQHF; V: TRBV5-1; size: many; J: TRBJ1-5; D: NA
DNA: TGTGCCACCAGCAGGGGAGATAGCTCCTACGAGCAGTACTTC; CDR3: CATSRGDSSYEQYF; V: TRBV15; size: many; J: TRBJ2-7; D: NA
DNA: TGTGCCAGCAGTTACTCACGAAGGGAGCTGTTTTTT; CDR3: CASSYSRRELFF; V: TRBV6-5; size: many; J: TRBJ2-2; D: NA
DNA: TGCGCCAGCAGCCGAAACCAACTAGCGGGGCAGTTCTTC; CDR3: CASSRNQLAGQFF; V: TRBV4-3; size: many; J: TRBJ2-1; D: TRBD2
DNA: TGCAGCGTTGAACTAGCTGGCGAGCAGTACTTC; CDR3: CSVELAGEQYF; V: TRBV29-1; size: many; J: TRBJ2-7; D: NA
DNA: TGCAGTGCTAGAGAGGGACAGGGCCGGAATGAGCAGTTCTTC; CDR3: CSAREGQGRNEQFF; V: TRBV20-1; size: many; J: TRBJ2-1; D: TRBD1
DNA: TGTGCCAGCAGCCTTCTCCGCGGGACAGACCAAGAGACCCAGTACTTC; CDR3: CASSLLRGTDQETQYF; V: TRBV27; size: many; J: TRBJ2-5; D: NA
DNA: TGCAGTGCTCGGAGGGAGGGAAGTGGCACTGAAGCTTTCTTT; CDR3: CSARREGSGTEAFF; V: TRBV20-1; size: many; J: TRBJ1-1; D: NA
DNA: TGTGCCAGCAGCTTAACTGCAGGGGAGGCCTATGGCTACACCTTC; CDR3: CASSLTAGEAYGYTF; V: TRBV7-3; size: many; J: TRBJ1-2; D: NA
DNA: TGTGCCAGCAGCGCCCAACAGGGTTTAGCAGATACGCAGTATTTT; CDR3: CASSAQQGLADTQYF; V: TRBV9; size: few; J: TRBJ2-3; D: NA
DNA: TGCGCCAGCAGATCGACAGGGGGGGGCACAGATACGCAGTATTTT; CDR3: CASRSTGGGTDTQYF; V: TRBV10-2; size: many; J: TRBJ2-3; D: TRBD1
DNA: TGTGCCACCAGCAGAGATTCGGATAAAGAGACCCAGTACTTC; CDR3: CATSRDSDKETQYF; V: TRBV15; size: many; J: TRBJ2-5; D: NA
DNA: TGCGCCAGCAGACGACTCTCCTCCTTAAATGAAAAACTGTTTTTT; CDR3: CASRRLSSLNEKLFF; V: TRBV5-1; size: many; J: TRBJ1-4; D: NA